Shown below are 17 T cell receptor beta chains from a single sample sequenced in a study of regulatory T cells in long-lasting Graves disease. The time point here: newly diagnosed GD, antithyroid drugs for less than 3 months. The authors made the TCR library using RNA they extracted from PBMCs. The TCR beta library used iRepertoire HTBI primers with Arm-PCR amplification of CDR3. One entry per CDR3 protein, called by TCRdb with MiXCR from the multiplex PCR reads. The sample includes a few hundred thousand distinct CDR3 sequences, 16% seen only once; the top ten take approximately 30%. The sample was also linked to a second study, of T cells in Graves' hyperthyroidism and ophthalmopathy.

The material sequenced was peripheral blood mononuclear cells (PBMCs), taken at new diagnosis, from a patient treated with antithyroid drugs. All receptors derive from a middle-aged man with Graves disease.

The CDR3 loop is CASSRGQGRYGYTF. CDR3 DNA: TGTGCCAGCAGTCGGGGACAGGGCCGATATGGCTACACCTTC. The V and J genes are TRBV27 and TRBJ1-2, with TRBD1 identical over 9 bases. The germline CDR1 and CDR2 sequences are MNHEY and SMNVEV (reference sequence). The CDR3 totals 14 residues. Trimming removed 5 bases from V and 5 bases from J; junction bases left unmatched: 6.

In its sample, this clonotype was seen many times. The rearrangement links TRBV7-2 to TRBJ2-2, with unresolved D. In germline, CDR1 is SGHTA, CDR2 FQGNSA. The CDR3 consists of 13 residues. V lost 3 bases and J 4 bases, leaving 6 bases between the germline ends. CDR3 protein: CASSFRATGELFF. CDR3 in DNA: TGTGCCAGCAGCTTTCGGGCCACCGGGGAGCTGTTTTTT. Together with reference TRBV7-2 and TRBJ2-2, the CDR3 gives the full variable domain: GAGVSQSPSNKVTEKGKDVELRCDPISGHTALYWYRQSLGQGLEFLIYFQGNSAPDKSGLPSDRFSAERTGGSVSTLTIQRTQQEDSAVYLCASSFRATGELFFGEGSRLTVL.

This clonotype was seen repeatedly, ten times or more. The chain uses TRBV20-1 and TRBJ2-3; 9 bases are a match to TRBD1. J was trimmed by 4 bases and V by 4 bases; bases with no gene match: 6. In germline, CDR1 is DFQATT, CDR2 SNEGSKA (reference sequence). This CDR3 comprises 14 residues. CDR3 DNA sequence: TGCAGTGCTACTGGACAGGGGTCCCCAGATACGCAGTATTTT. Translated: CSATGQGSPDTQYF.

This clonotype was observed at least ten times. One junction end disagrees with the germline gene, perhaps due to a read error. This sequence joins TRBV5-1 and TRBJ2-5, with 8 bases aligning to TRBD1. The CDR3 contains 13 residues. Germline loops: CDR1 SGHRS, CDR2 YFSETQ. DNA for the CDR3: TGTGCCAGCAGCCTTGGACAGGGAGAGACCCAGTACTTC. This sequence encodes CASSLGQGETQYF.

This clonotype was recorded at least ten times. V gene TRBV7-8 combines with J gene TRBJ2-1, with D perhaps TRBD1 (6 bases). V shed 1 base and J shed 6 bases, with 13 bases lying between them. Germline V gives CDR1 SGHVS, CDR2 FQNEAQ. There are 15 residues in the CDR3. CDR3 coding DNA: TGTGCCAGCAGCTTAGTTACAGGGATGGGCAATGAGCAGTTCTTC. Translating it yields CASSLVTGMGNEQFF.

In this sample, this clonotype turned up many times. The chain is built from TRBV4-1 and TRBJ1-1, with 7 bases identical to TRBD1. The CDR3 totals 16 residues. The ends lost 2 bases at V and 8 bases at J; junction bases unmatched: 14. The germline V gene encodes CDR1 MGHRA and CDR2 YSYEKL. In nucleotides, the CDR3 is TGCGCCAGCAGCCAATCTCGACCTAGGACAGGAAGAGAAGCTTTCTTT. Translated: CASSQSRPRTGREAFF.

In regard to this clonotype: This may be a read error, as it is one base from a much larger clone. The chain has TRBV18 and TRBJ2-3; D is perhaps TRBD1 or TRBD2 (5 bases each). The CDR3 runs 16 residues. In germline, CDR1 is KGHSH, CDR2 LQKENI. The CDR3 region has the DNA TGTGCCAGCTCACCAAGACAGTTTTCTAGCACAGATACGCGGTATTTT. Amino acids: CASSPRQFSSTDTRYF.

This clonotype was picked up a small number of times. The V gene is TRBV9, the J gene TRBJ2-7, with TRBD2 matching 7 bases. Per the germline V gene, CDR1 is SGDLS and CDR2 is YYNGEE. This CDR3 is built from 15 residues. V shed 7 bases and J 3 bases; nucleotides not matched to a gene: 13. In DNA form, the CDR3 reads TGTGCCAGCTCCCAAGGGGCTAGCGGAGGCTACGAGCAGTACTTC. The encoded protein is CASSQGASGGYEQYF.

J is TRBJ2-3 and V is TRBV12-3 or TRBV12-4; TRBD1 or TRBD2 may be the D gene (6 bases each). V was pared by 3 bases and J by 3 bases, with 13 bases between. The CDR3 loop spans 15 amino acids. This CDR3 is CASSFSGARTDTQYF. The CDR3 DNA follows: TGTGCCAGCAGTTTTTCGGGGGCGAGGACAGATACGCAGTATTTT.

The V and J genes are TRBV7-3 and TRBJ2-1, with D tentatively TRBD2 (6 bases). This CDR3 contains 13 residues. V shed 5 bases and J shed 7 bases, with 12 bases lying between them. Germline V gives CDR1 SGHTA, CDR2 FQGTGA. The CDR3 spells CASSDGGGNEQFF. In DNA, the CDR3 is TGTGCCAGCAGCGACGGAGGAGGGAATGAGCAGTTCTTC.

V is TRBV7-3 and J is TRBJ1-1; possible D gene TRBD1, 6 bases. Germline CDR1 SGHTA, CDR2 FQGTGA. The CDR3 contains 13 residues. Trimming took 5 bases from V and 8 from J, leaving 15 bases between them. CDR3 amino acids: CASSRGAGEEAFF. CDR3 bases: TGTGCCAGCAGCCGAGGTGCAGGGGAAGAAGCTTTCTTT.

This clonotype was counted at least ten times. This chain joins TRBV30 and TRBJ2-7, with 10 bases fitting TRBD1. Looked up from germline, CDR1 is GTSNPN and CDR2 is SVGIG (reference sequence). CDR3 length: 13 residues. Unmatched junction bases numbered 6, after V lost 4 bases and J lost 6 bases. CDR3 amino acids: CAWNRDRGTEQYF. CDR3 bases: TGTGCCTGGAATCGGGACAGGGGCACCGAGCAGTACTTC.

This clonotype was counted at least ten times. The chain combines TRBV6-1 with TRBJ2-1; 8 nucleotides match TRBD2. This CDR3 is built from 16 residues. The germline CDR1 and CDR2 sequences are MNHNS and SASEGT. Losses at the gene ends were 5 bases for V and 1 base for J; bases not matched to a gene: 7. DNA of the CDR3: TGTGCCAGCAGTAAGAGAGCGGGAGCTTCCTACAATGAGCAGTTCTTC. Translated, it gives CASSKRAGASYNEQFF.

This clonotype was counted at least ten times. The rearrangement links TRBV5-1 to TRBJ1-6; D gene uncertain. Trimming left V 0 bases short and J 8 bases short, with 9 bases between. From germline, CDR1 is SGHRS and CDR2 YFSETQ. CDR3 length: 14 amino acids. DNA for the CDR3: TGCGCCAGCAGCTTGGATGGGGTGGATTCACCCCTCCACTTT. Its protein is CASSLDGVDSPLHF.

Many counts were recorded for this clonotype. The chain joins TRBV6-5 to TRBJ2-5; 7 nucleotides align to TRBD1. The length of the CDR3 is 15 residues. Looked up from germline, CDR1 is MNHEY and CDR2 is SVGAGI. After removal of 1 base from V and 7 bases from J, the junction contained 9 bases not matched to a gene. The CDR3 sequence: CASSYWQGVQATQYF. In DNA form, the CDR3 reads TGTGCCAGCAGTTACTGGCAGGGGGTTCAGGCGACCCAGTACTTC.

This clonotype has ten or more counts. This chain links TRBV20-1 with TRBJ1-5, with a possible D match to TRBD1 (6 bases). Per germline, CDR1 DFQATT and CDR2 SNEGSKA (reference sequence). Trimming left V 1 base short and J 2 bases short, with 18 bases between. This CDR3 has 17 residues. CDR3 sequence: CSARGDRQDWGNQPQHF. DNA for the CDR3: TGCAGTGCTAGAGGAGATAGACAGGACTGGGGCAATCAGCCCCAGCATTTT.

This chain uses TRBV19 with TRBJ2-1; D perhaps matches TRBD2 (7 bases). The assigned J gene may be wrong: the sequence end matches TRBJ2-5 better. This CDR3 has 16 residues. Per germline, CDR1 LNHDA and CDR2 SQIVND (reference sequence). DNA for the CDR3: TGTGCCAGTAGCGTACGTGGTGAGGGGGGGACGGAGACCCAGTACTTC. As protein: CASSVRGEGGTETQYF.